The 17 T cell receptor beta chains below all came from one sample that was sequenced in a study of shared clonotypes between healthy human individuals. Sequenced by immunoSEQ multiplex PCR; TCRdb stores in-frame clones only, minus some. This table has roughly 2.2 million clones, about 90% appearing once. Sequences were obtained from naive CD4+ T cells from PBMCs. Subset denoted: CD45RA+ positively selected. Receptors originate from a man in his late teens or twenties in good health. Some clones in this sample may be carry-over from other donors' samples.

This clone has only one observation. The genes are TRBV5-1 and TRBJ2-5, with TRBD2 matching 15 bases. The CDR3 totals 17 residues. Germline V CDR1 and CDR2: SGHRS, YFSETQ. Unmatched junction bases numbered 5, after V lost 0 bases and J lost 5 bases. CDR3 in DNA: TGCGCCAGCAGCTTGGGCACCGGGACTAGCGGGAGGGAGACCCAGTACTTC. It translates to CASSLGTGTSGRETQYF. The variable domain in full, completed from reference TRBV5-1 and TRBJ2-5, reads KAGVTQTPRYLIKTRGQQVTLSCSPISGHRSVSWYQQTPGQGLQFLFEYFSETQRNKGNFPGRFSGRQFSNSRSEMNVSTLELGDSALYLCASSLGTGTSGRETQYFGPGTRLLVL.

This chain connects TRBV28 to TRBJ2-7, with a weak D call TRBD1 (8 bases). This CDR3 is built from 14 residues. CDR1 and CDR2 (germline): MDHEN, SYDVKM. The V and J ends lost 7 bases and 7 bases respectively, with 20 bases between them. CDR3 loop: CASTTGGQAREQYF. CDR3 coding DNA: TGTGCCAGCACCACGGGGGGACAGGCGCGAGAGCAGTACTTC.

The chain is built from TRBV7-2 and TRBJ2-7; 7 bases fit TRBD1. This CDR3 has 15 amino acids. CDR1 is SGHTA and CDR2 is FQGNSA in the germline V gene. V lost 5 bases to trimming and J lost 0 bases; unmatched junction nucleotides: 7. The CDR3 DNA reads TGTGCCAGCAGCACCCCCAGGGGGAGCTCCTACGAGCAGTACTTC. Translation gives CASSTPRGSSYEQYF.

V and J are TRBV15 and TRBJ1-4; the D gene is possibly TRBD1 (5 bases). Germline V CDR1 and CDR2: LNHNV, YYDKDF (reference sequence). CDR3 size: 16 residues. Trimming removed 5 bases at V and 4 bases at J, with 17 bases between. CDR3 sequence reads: CATSPMTGRSNEKLFF. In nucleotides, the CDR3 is TGTGCCACCAGCCCCATGACGGGACGGAGTAATGAAAAACTGTTTTTT. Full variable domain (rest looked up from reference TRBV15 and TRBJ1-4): DAMVIQNPRYQVTQFGKPVTLSCSQTLNHNVMYWYQQKSSQAPKLLFHYYDKDFNNEADTPDNFQSRRPNTSFCFLDIRSPGLGDTAMYLCATSPMTGRSNEKLFFGSGTQLSVL.

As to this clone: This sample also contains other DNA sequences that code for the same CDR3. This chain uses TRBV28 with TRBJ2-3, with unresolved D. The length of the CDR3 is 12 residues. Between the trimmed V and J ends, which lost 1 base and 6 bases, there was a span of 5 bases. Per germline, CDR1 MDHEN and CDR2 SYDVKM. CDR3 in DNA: TGTGCCAGCAGTTTATTGGGTGATACGCAGTATTTT. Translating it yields CASSLLGDTQYF.

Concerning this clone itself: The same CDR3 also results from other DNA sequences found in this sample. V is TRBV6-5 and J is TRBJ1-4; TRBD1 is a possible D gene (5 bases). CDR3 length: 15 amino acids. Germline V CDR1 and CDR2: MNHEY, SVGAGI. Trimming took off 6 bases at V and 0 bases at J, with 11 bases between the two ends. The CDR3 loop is CASSEGGATNEKLFF. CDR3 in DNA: TGTGCCAGCAGCGAGGGAGGGGCAACTAATGAAAAACTGTTTTTT.

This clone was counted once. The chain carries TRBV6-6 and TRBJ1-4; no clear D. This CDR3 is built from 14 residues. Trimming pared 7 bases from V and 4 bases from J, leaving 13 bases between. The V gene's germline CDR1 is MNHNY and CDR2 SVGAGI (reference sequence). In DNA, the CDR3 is TGTGCCAGCATGTTATTGGGTCTTAATGAAAAACTGTTTTTT. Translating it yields CASMLLGLNEKLFF.

In DNA, the CDR3 is TGCGCCAGCAGCACCCTAAGGGGACCGTTCCCTAATGAGCAGTTCTTC. Its protein is CASSTLRGPFPNEQFF. V and J are TRBV5-1 and TRBJ2-1, with D perhaps being TRBD1 or TRBD2 (5 bases each). This CDR3 region has 16 residues. With 4 bases removed from V and 7 bases from J, the gap between germline ends came to 21 bases. Germline V CDR1 and CDR2: SGHRS, YFSETQ. Together with reference TRBV5-1 and TRBJ2-1, the CDR3 gives the full variable domain: KAGVTQTPRYLIKTRGQQVTLSCSPISGHRSVSWYQQTPGQGLQFLFEYFSETQRNKGNFPGRFSGRQFSNSRSEMNVSTLELGDSALYLCASSTLRGPFPNEQFFGPGTRLTVL.

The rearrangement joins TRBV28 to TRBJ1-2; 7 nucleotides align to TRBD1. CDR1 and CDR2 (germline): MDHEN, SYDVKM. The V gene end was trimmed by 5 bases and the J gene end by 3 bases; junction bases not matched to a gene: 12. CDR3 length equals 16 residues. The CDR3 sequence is CASSPSGQLQDYGYTF. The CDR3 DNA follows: TGTGCCAGCAGTCCCTCGGGACAGCTCCAGGACTATGGCTACACCTTC.

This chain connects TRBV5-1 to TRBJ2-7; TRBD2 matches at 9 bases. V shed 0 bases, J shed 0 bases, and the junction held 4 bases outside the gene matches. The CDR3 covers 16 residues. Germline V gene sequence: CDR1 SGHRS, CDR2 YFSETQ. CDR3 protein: CASSLDPSGISYEQYF. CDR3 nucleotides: TGCGCCAGCAGCTTGGATCCTAGCGGGATCTCCTACGAGCAGTACTTC.

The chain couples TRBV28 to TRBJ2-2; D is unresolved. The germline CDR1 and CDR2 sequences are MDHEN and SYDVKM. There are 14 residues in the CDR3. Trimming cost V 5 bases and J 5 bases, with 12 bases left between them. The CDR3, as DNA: TGTGCCAGCAGTCCCAGCCTAAATACCGGGGAGCTGTTTTTT. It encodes CASSPSLNTGELFF. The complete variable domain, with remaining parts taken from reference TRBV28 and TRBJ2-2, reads DVKVTQSSRYLVKRTGEKVFLECVQDMDHENMFWYRQDPGLGLRLIYFSYDVKMKEKGDIPEGYSVSREKKERFSLILESASTNQTSMYLCASSPSLNTGELFFGEGSRLTVL.

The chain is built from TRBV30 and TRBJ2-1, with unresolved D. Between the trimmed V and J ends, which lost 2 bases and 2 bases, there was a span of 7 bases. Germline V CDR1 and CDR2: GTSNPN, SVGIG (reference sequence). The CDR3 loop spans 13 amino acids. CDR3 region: CAWSKLPYNEQFF. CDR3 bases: TGTGCCTGGAGTAAGCTGCCCTACAATGAGCAGTTCTTC.

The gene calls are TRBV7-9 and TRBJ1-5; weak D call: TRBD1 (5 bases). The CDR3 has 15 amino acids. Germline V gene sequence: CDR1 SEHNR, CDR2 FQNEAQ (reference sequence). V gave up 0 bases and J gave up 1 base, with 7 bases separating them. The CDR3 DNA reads TGTGCCAGCAGCTTAGCAGGGGCAAGCAATCAGCCCCAGCATTTT. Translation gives CASSLAGASNQPQHF.

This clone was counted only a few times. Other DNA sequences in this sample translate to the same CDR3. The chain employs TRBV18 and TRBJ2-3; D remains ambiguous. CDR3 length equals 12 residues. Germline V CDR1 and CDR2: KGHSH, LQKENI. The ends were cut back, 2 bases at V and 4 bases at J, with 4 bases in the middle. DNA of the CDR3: TGTGCCAGCTCACCAAAGGCAGATACGCAGTATTTT. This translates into CASSPKADTQYF.

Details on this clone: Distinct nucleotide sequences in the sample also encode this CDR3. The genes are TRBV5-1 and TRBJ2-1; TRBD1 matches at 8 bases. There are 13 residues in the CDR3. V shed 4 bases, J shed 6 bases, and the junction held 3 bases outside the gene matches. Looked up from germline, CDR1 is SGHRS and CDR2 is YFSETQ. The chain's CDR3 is CASSLDRGNEQFF. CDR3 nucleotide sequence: TGCGCCAGCAGCCTAGACAGGGGCAATGAGCAGTTCTTC. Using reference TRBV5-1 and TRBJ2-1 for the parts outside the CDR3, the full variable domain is KAGVTQTPRYLIKTRGQQVTLSCSPISGHRSVSWYQQTPGQGLQFLFEYFSETQRNKGNFPGRFSGRQFSNSRSEMNVSTLELGDSALYLCASSLDRGNEQFFGPGTRLTVL.

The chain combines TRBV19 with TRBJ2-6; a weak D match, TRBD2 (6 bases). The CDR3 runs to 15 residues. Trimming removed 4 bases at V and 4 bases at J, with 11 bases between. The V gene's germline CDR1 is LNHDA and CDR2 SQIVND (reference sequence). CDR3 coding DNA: TGTGCCAGTAGTAGCGGGACCCCCGGGGCCAACGTCCTGACTTTC. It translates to CASSSGTPGANVLTF.

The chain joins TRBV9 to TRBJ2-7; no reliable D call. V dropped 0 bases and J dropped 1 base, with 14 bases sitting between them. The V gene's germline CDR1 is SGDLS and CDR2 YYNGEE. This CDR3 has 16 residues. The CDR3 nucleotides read TGTGCCAGCAGCGTAGGGGCGATGGACGCATCCTACGAGCAGTACTTC. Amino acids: CASSVGAMDASYEQYF.